This T cell receptor (beta chain) was recovered during a study of cytomegalovirus exposure and HLA in healthy donors. PCR was performed using 60 Vbeta and 13 Jbeta primers. TCRdb's copy holds only in-frame clones and misses some; the assay was immunoSEQ multiplex PCR. The repertoire table contains 40,000 to 60,000 clones. The donors were healthy bone marrow donors. Study-level results: A likely sequencing artifact accounted for one observed cluster of highly shared sequence variants. As confirmed in vitro, a few CMV-associated chains were specific for CMV antigens. In a later analysis, a missense DCLRE1C variant was linked to TCR beta V- and J-gene trimming.

The CDR3 covers 14 residues. In germline, CDR1 is SEHNR, CDR2 FQNEAQ (reference sequence). J was trimmed by 3 bases and V by 5 bases; bases with no gene match: 3. Remarks on this clone: Its antigen remains unknown.

V and J are TRBV7-9 and TRBJ2-3; 9 bases map to TRBD2. This clonotype originated in a man aged 35-49 years in good health and CMV-seropositive. What was sequenced was PBMCs. The CDR3 sequence: CASSPGLATDTQYF. CDR3 DNA sequence: TGTGCCAGCAGCCCCGGACTAGCGACAGATACGCAGTATTTT.